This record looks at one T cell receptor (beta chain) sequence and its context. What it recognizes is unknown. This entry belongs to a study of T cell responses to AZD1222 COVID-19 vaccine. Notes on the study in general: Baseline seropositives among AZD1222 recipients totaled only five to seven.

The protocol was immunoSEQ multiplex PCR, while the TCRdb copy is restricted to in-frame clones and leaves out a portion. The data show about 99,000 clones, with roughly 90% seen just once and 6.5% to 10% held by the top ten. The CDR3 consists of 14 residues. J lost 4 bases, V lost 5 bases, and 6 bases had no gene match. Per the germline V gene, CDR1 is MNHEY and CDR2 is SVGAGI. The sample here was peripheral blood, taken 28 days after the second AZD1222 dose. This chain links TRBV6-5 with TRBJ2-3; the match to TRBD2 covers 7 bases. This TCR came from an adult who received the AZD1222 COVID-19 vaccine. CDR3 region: CASSLGGRADTQYF. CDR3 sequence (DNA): TGTGCCAGCAGTCTGGGAGGGAGGGCAGATACGCAGTATTTT.